Reported below is one T cell receptor (beta chain). Reverse transcription of roughly 0.5 to 1 ug RNA was carried out with random hexamers. One entry per CDR3 protein results from TCRdb running MiXCR on the immunoSEQ multiplex PCR reads. The table includes around 160,000 distinct CDR3 sequences, roughly 94% detected once. The data were obtained in a study of CD8 T cells in Susac syndrome. V gave up 3 bases and J gave up 4 bases, with 7 bases separating them. The CDR3 has 13 residues. The germline V gene has CDR1 KGHSH and CDR2 LQKENI. FACS was used to enrich TEMRA cells, whereas the CD8+ and CD4+ T cells were obtained by negative isolation.

The sequencing input was CD4+ T cells from PBMCs. J is TRBJ1-5 and V is TRBV18, with D unclear. The clonotype comes from a human donor with multiple sclerosis. The DNA for the CDR3 is TGTGCCAGCTCACCGTCAGGAAATCAGCCCCAGCATTTT. Amino acid sequence: CASSPSGNQPQHF.